Following are 17 T cell receptor beta chains from one sample sequenced in a study of shared clonotypes between healthy human individuals. Method: immunoSEQ multiplex PCR; TCRdb's copy keeps in-frame clones and lacks some. The sample holds hundreds of thousands of clones, 73% seen once. Input material: memory CD4+ T cells sorted from blood. Subset here: CD45RA-negative fraction. The receptor set was obtained from a woman aged 25 to 45 in good health.

V and J are TRBV25-1 and TRBJ2-7; TRBD1 aligns across 11 bases. The CDR3 is made up of 15 amino acids. Germline lookup yields CDR1 MGHDK and CDR2 SYGVNS. V lost 2 bases to trimming and J lost 5 bases; unmatched junction nucleotides: 5. This chain's CDR3 is CASSEQDRGRNEQYF. The CDR3 DNA reads as TGTGCCAGCAGTGAACAGGACAGGGGGCGAAACGAGCAGTACTTC.

The table lists this clone with a count of one. The CDR3 DNA sequence: TGTGCCAGTAGTATAAACATCGGGATTGGTAATGAAAAACTGTTTTTT. Translated: CASSINIGIGNEKLFF. The V gene is TRBV19, the J gene TRBJ1-4, with D uncertain. The germline gives CDR1 LNHDA, CDR2 SQIVND (reference sequence). The V gene lost 2 bases and the J gene lost 4 bases, with 14 bases spanning the gap. The CDR3 sequence is 16 residues long.

Comment on this clone: The sample holds other DNA sequences that translate to the same CDR3. The chain couples TRBV7-2 to TRBJ2-3; no clear D gene. The CDR3 is made up of 14 amino acids. V was trimmed by 4 bases and J by 2 bases, leaving 10 bases between them. Per the germline V gene, CDR1 is SGHTA and CDR2 is FQGNSA. The chain's CDR3 is CASSSYLATDTQYF. Here the CDR3 DNA reads TGTGCCAGCAGCTCATACCTGGCCACAGATACGCAGTATTTT.

This clone was seen at least ten times. Other DNA sequences in the same sample also yield this CDR3. The chain recombines TRBV5-1 with TRBJ2-1; 9 bases line up with TRBD1. Germline V gene data show CDR1 as SGHRS and CDR2 as YFSETQ. Losses at the gene ends were 0 bases for V and 5 bases for J; bases not matched to a gene: 3. This CDR3 comprises 15 residues. The CDR3 protein is CASSLGDRDHNEQFF. DNA of the CDR3: TGCGCCAGCAGCTTGGGGGACAGGGACCACAATGAGCAGTTCTTC.

This chain links TRBV1 with TRBJ2-2; the table's D call TRBD2 went unverified against the DNA. TRBV1 has pseudogene status. The CDR3 spans 15 residues. The CDR3 DNA reads TGCACCAGCAGCCGGGGGGGAGCGGACACCGGGGAGCTGTTTTTT. It is translated as CTSSRGGADTGELFF.

This chain joins TRBV27 and TRBJ2-2; D is ambiguous. Germline V gene sequence: CDR1 MNHEY, CDR2 SMNVEV (reference sequence). V was pared by 6 bases and J by 4 bases, with 6 bases between. This CDR3 is 12 amino acids long. In DNA form, the CDR3 reads TGTGCCAGCAGAACACCCACCGGGGAGCTGTTTTTT. This encodes CASRTPTGELFF.

The J gene is TRBJ2-5, the V gene TRBV7-9; D ambiguous. The V end was cut by 5 bases, the J end by 4 bases, with 20 bases between. This CDR3 spans 16 amino acids. The germline CDR1 and CDR2 sequences are SEHNR and FQNEAQ (reference sequence). DNA for the CDR3: TGTGCCAGCAGCCTAGTTTCGTGGGTCATCTCAGAGACCCAGTACTTC. It encodes CASSLVSWVISETQYF.

The chain recombines TRBV30 with TRBJ2-5; no clear D. The germline CDR1 and CDR2 sequences are GTSNPN and SVGIG (reference sequence). Between the trimmed V and J ends, which lost 2 bases and 5 bases, there was a span of 9 bases. The CDR3 consists of 12 residues. CDR3 in amino acids: CAWSLDRETQYF. CDR3 nucleotides: TGTGCCTGGAGTCTAGACCGTGAGACCCAGTACTTC.

This rearrangement joins TRBV6-1 to TRBJ2-6; perhaps TRBD1 as D (5 bases). Per germline, CDR1 MNHNS and CDR2 SASEGT. The CDR3 runs 17 residues. V was clipped by 4 bases and J by 0 bases, with 13 bases between them. The CDR3 DNA follows: TGTGCCAGCAGTGGTCAGGGATGGAGCTCTGGGGCCAACGTCCTGACTTTC. Translating it yields CASSGQGWSSGANVLTF.

This clone was detected once. The rearrangement uses TRBV25-1 and TRBJ2-1, with 9 bases aligning to TRBD1. The length of the CDR3 is 17 residues. The V gene end was trimmed by 3 bases and the J gene end by 0 bases; junction bases not matched to a gene: 6. Germline lookup yields CDR1 MGHDK and CDR2 SYGVNS. The DNA for the CDR3 is TGTGCCAGCAGTGACTCCGGGACAGGGAACTCCTACAATGAGCAGTTCTTC. Translated, it gives CASSDSGTGNSYNEQFF.

The genes are TRBV11-2 and TRBJ2-7; D is ambiguous. The CDR3 extends over 13 amino acids. Germline V gene data show CDR1 as SGHAT and CDR2 as FQNNGV. The ends were cut back, 4 bases at V and 0 bases at J, with 7 bases in the middle. The CDR3 loop is CASSSLSSYEQYF. In DNA form, the CDR3 reads TGTGCCAGCAGCTCCCTGAGCTCCTACGAGCAGTACTTC. Full variable domain (outside the CDR3, taken from reference TRBV11-2 and TRBJ2-7): EAGVAQSPRYKIIEKRQSVAFWCNPISGHATLYWYQQILGQGPKLLIQFQNNGVVDDSQLPKDRFSAERLKGVDSTLKIQPAKLEDSAVYLCASSSLSSYEQYFGPGTRLTVT.

The V gene is TRBV19, the J gene TRBJ2-6; D is unresolved. The germline CDR1 and CDR2 sequences are LNHDA and SQIVND (reference sequence). The CDR3 spans 16 residues. Trimming stripped 4 bases from V and 3 bases from J, with 13 bases between. Here the CDR3 DNA reads TGTGCCAGTAGTAGACTCGCTGGGGTTGGGGCCAACGTCCTGACTTTC. It encodes CASSRLAGVGANVLTF. Drawing the rest from reference TRBV19 and TRBJ2-6, the complete variable domain is DGGITQSPKYLFRKEGQNVTLSCEQNLNHDAMYWYRQDPGQGLRLIYYSQIVNDFQKGDIAEGYSVSREKKESFPLTVTSAQKNPTAFYLCASSRLAGVGANVLTFGAGSRLTVL.

The chain links TRBV5-1 to TRBJ1-2, with D unclear. The CDR3 consists of 15 residues. The V and J ends lost 3 bases and 7 bases respectively, with 19 bases between them. Germline V gene data show CDR1 as SGHRS and CDR2 as YFSETQ. CDR3 loop: CASSWETSSRGGYTF. CDR3 DNA sequence: TGCGCCAGCAGCTGGGAGACTTCCAGCAGAGGTGGCTACACCTTC.

This sequence joins TRBV7-8 and TRBJ1-1, with D perhaps matching TRBD1 (6 bases). The CDR3 sequence is 20 residues long. V dropped 5 bases and J dropped 3 bases, with 31 bases sitting between them. Germline CDR1 reads SGHVS; CDR2 reads FQNEAQ. CDR3 sequence: CASSPQKYNRDGWFDTEAFF. CDR3 bases: TGTGCCAGCAGCCCCCAAAAATATAACAGGGATGGGTGGTTCGACACTGAAGCTTTCTTT.

This clone was counted between two and nine times. Distinct nucleotide sequences in the sample also encode this CDR3. V gene TRBV7-9 combines with J gene TRBJ2-5; unclear D gene. The germline V gene has CDR1 SEHNR and CDR2 FQNEAQ (reference sequence). Trimming left V 2 bases short and J 1 base short, with 5 bases between. The CDR3 runs 13 residues. The DNA of the CDR3 is TGTGCCAGCAGCTTATCCGGCCAAGAGACCCAGTACTTC. Its protein product is CASSLSGQETQYF.

In this sample, this clone turned up once. The chain recombines TRBV10-1 with TRBJ1-5; D gene unclear. This CDR3 comprises 13 residues. The germline V gene has CDR1 WNHNN and CDR2 SYGVQD (reference sequence). The V gene lost 9 bases and the J gene lost 2 bases, with 11 bases spanning the gap. The CDR3 DNA follows: TGCGCCAGTGCCCCGGCCGGCAATCAGCCCCAGCATTTT. Its protein is CASAPAGNQPQHF.

Only a few counts were recorded for this clone. This chain uses TRBV19 with TRBJ2-1; 9 bases match TRBD2. The CDR3 runs 15 residues. Looked up from germline, CDR1 is LNHDA and CDR2 is SQIVND (reference sequence). V shed 5 bases and J 4 bases; nucleotides not matched to a gene: 6. In nucleotides, the CDR3 is TGTGCCAGTAGTCGCGGGGGGGAAGGATACAATGAGCAGTTCTTC. Translation gives CASSRGGEGYNEQFF. Together with reference TRBV19 and TRBJ2-1, the CDR3 gives the full variable domain: DGGITQSPKYLFRKEGQNVTLSCEQNLNHDAMYWYRQDPGQGLRLIYYSQIVNDFQKGDIAEGYSVSREKKESFPLTVTSAQKNPTAFYLCASSRGGEGYNEQFFGPGTRLTVL.